The rows below give T cell receptor beta chains drawn from one sample of a study of low-dose radiotherapy and immunotherapy resistance in tumors. TCRdb processed the reads anew with MiXCR; each CDR3 protein has one entry. The table has about 58,000 distinct CDR3 sequences, 23% seen once. The starting material was PBMCs, obtained after low-dose radiotherapy plus immunotherapy. The receptors originated from a male donor with prostate cancer. CDR3s include the opening cysteine and the closing phenylalanine or tryptophan.

J gene,CDR3 length,V gene,CDR3 protein
TRBJ2-7,14,TRBV7-2,CASSLGDREDEQYF
TRBJ2-7,13,TRBV5-1,CASSLLAGSEQYF
TRBJ1-2,15,TRBV6-2/TRBV6-3,CASRTGTGGNYGYTF
TRBJ1-5,15,TRBV6-2/TRBV6-3,CASSFGADSNQPQHF
TRBJ2-1,16,TRBV27,CASSLPRGGFYNEQFF
TRBJ2-1,15,TRBV9,CASSATGGRYNEQFF
TRBJ2-1,13,TRBV7-3,CASSPGTSNEQFF
TRBJ1-4,16,TRBV5-6,CASSFWVSEINEKLFF
TRBJ2-3,15,TRBV7-6,CASSLGGRDTDTQYF
TRBJ1-4,14,TRBV30,CALGDRAGNEKLFF
TRBJ2-1,15,TRBV5-1,CASSFGGGDWGEQFF
TRBJ2-5,17,TRBV2,CASSGSSGGTLQETQYF
TRBJ2-3,16,TRBV5-1,CASSLGRGGATDTQYF
TRBJ2-7,14,TRBV2,CASRRDVSLREQYF
TRBJ2-1,15,TRBV3-1,CASSQGLAGGAEQFF
TRBJ2-7,15,TRBV3-1,CASSQELAGVGEQYF
TRBJ2-1,14,TRBV29-1,CSVVGLAGRNEQFF
TRBJ1-2,18,TRBV4-1,CASSQDYDRTTNNYGYTF
TRBJ1-2,16,TRBV6-2/TRBV6-3,CASSYSRTGGGYGYTF
TRBJ1-5,16,TRBV28,CASSLGDDGDNQPQHF
TRBJ2-5,15,TRBV4-1,CASSLQGREQETQYF
TRBJ2-1,15,TRBV6-2/TRBV6-3,CASTYSGSNYNEQFF
TRBJ2-1,13,TRBV18,CASSPPSYNEQFF
TRBJ1-2,15,TRBV6-1,CASSDWTGANYGYTF